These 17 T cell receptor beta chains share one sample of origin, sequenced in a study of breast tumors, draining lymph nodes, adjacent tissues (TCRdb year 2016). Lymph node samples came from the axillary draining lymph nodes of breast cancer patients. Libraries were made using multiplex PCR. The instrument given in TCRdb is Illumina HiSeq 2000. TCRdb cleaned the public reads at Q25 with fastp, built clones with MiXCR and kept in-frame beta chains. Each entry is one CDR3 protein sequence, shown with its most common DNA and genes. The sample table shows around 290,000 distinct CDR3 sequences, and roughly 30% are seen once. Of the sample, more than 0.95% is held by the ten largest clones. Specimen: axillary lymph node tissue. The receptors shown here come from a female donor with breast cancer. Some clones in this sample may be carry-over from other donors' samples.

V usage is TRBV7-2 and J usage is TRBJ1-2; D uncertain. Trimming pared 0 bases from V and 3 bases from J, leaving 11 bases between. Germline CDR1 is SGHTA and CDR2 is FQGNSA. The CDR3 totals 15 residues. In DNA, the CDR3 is TGTGCCAGCAGCTTAGCGCTACAGAGCCACTATGGCTACACCTTC. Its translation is CASSLALQSHYGYTF.

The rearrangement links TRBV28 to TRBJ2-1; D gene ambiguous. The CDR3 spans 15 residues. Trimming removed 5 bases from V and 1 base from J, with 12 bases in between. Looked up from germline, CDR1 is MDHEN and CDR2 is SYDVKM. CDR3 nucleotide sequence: TGTGCCAGCAGTCTTCCTGGGCCTTCCTACAATGAGCAGTTCTTC. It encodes CASSLPGPSYNEQFF.

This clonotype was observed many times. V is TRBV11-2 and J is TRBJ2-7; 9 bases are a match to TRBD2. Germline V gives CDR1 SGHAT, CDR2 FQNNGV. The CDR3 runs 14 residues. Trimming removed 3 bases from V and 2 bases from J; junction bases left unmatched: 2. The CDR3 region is CASSLTSGTYEQYF. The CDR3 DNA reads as TGTGCCAGCAGCTTGACTAGCGGAACCTACGAGCAGTACTTC.

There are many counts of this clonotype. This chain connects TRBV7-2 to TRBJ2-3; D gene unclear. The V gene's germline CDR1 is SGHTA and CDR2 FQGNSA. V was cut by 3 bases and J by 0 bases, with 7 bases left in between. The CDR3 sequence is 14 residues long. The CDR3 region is CASSFRSSTDTQYF. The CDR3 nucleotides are TGTGCCAGCAGCTTTAGGTCCAGCACAGATACGCAGTATTTT.

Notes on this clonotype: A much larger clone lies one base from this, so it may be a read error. Here the CDR3 DNA reads TGCGCCAGCAGCCCCCTTCTTGGCGATCAGCCCCAGCATTTT. It codes for CASSPLLGDQPQHF. This chain connects TRBV4-1 to TRBJ1-5, with D hard to call. The CDR3 is 14 residues long. The V gene lost 4 bases and the J gene lost 5 bases, with 12 bases spanning the gap. CDR1 and CDR2 from the germline V gene are MGHRA and YSYEKL.

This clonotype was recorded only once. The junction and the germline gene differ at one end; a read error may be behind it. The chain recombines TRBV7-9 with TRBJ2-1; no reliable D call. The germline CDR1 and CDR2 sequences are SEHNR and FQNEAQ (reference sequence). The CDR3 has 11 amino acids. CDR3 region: CTSSLGKEQFF. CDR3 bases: TGTACCAGCAGCTTGGGCAAGGAGCAGTTCTTC.

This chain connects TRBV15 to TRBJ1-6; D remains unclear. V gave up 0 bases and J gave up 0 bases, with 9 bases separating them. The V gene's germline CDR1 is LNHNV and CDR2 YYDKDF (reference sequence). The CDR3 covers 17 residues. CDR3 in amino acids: CATSREASFSYNSPLHF. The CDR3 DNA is TGTGCCACCAGCAGAGAAGCGTCGTTCTCCTATAATTCACCCCTCCACTTT.

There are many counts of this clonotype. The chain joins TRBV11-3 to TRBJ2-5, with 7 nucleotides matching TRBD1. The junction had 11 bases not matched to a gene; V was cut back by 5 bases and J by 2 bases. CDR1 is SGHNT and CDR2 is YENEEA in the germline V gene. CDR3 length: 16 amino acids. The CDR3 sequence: CASSLRQGPGQETQYF. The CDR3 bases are TGTGCCAGCAGCCTCCGACAGGGTCCGGGGCAAGAGACCCAGTACTTC.

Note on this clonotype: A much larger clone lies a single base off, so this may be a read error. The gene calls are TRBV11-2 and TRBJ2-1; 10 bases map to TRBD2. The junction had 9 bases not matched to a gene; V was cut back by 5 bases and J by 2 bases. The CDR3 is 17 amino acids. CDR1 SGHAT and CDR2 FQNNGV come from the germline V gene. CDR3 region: CASSTGLAAGAYNEQFF. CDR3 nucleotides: TGTGCCAGCAGCACAGGACTAGCGGCAGGAGCCTACAATGAGCAGTTCTTC.

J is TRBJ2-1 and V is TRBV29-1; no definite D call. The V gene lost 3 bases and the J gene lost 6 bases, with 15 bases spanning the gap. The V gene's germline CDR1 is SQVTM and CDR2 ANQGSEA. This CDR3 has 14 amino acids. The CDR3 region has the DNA TGCAGCGTTGAGGGGTCCGTTACCTTCAATGAGCAGTTCTTC. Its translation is CSVEGSVTFNEQFF.

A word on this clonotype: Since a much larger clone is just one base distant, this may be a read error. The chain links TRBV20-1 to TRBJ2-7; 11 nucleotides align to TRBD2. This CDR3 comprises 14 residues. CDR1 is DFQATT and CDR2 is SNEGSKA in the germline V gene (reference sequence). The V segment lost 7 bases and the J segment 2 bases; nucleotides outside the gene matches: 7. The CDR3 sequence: CSVLAGGNAYEQYF. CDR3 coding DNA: TGCAGTGTCTTAGCGGGAGGGAACGCCTACGAGCAGTACTTC.

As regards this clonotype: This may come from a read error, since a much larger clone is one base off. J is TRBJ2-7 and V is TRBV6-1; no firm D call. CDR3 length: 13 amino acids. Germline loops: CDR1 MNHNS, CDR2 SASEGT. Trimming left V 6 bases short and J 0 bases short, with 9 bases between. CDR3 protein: CASRPPSSYEQYF. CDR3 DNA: TGTGCCAGCAGGCCACCATCCTCCTACGAGCAGTACTTC.

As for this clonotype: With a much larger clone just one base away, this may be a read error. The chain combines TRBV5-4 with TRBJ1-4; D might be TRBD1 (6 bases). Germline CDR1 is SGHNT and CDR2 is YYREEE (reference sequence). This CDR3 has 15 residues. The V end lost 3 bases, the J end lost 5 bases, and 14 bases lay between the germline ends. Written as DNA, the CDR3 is TGTGCCAGCAGCTCCAACGGGGGGGGCAATGAAAAACTGTTTTTT. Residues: CASSSNGGGNEKLFF.

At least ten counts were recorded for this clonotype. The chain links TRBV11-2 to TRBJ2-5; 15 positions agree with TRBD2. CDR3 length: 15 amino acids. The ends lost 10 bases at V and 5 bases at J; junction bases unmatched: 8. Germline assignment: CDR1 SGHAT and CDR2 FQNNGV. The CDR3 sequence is CATGLAGGKGETQYF. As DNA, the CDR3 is TGTGCCACCGGACTAGCGGGAGGGAAGGGGGAGACCCAGTACTTC. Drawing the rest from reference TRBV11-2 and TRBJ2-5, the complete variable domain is EAGVAQSPRYKIIEKRQSVAFWCNPISGHATLYWYQQILGQGPKLLIQFQNNGVVDDSQLPKDRFSAERLKGVDSTLKIQPAKLEDSAVYLCATGLAGGKGETQYFGPGTRLLVL.

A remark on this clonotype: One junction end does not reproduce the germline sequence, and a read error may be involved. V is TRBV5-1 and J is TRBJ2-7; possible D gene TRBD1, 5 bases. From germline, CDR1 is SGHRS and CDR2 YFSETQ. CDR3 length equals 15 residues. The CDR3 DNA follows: TGCGCCGGCACCCAAACCTCTGACAGCGCCTACGAGCAGTGCTTC. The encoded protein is CAGTQTSDSAYEQCF.

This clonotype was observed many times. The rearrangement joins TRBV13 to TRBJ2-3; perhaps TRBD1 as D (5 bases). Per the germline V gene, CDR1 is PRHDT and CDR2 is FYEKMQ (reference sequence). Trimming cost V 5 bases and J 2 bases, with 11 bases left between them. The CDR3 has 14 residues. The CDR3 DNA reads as TGTGCCAGCAGCCCGCGGACAATCACAGATACGCAGTATTTT. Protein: CASSPRTITDTQYF.

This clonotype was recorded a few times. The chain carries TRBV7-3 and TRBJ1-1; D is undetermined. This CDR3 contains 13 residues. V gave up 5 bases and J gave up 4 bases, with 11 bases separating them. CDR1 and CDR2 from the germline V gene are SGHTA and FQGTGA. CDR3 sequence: CASSATGRTEAFF. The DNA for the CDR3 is TGTGCCAGCAGCGCGACCGGGCGCACTGAAGCTTTCTTT. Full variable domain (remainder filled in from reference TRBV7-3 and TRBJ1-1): GAGVSQTPSNKVTEKGKYVELRCDPISGHTALYWYRQSLGQGPEFLIYFQGTGAADDSGLPNDRFFAVRPEGSVSTLKIQRTERGDSAVYLCASSATGRTEAFFGQGTRLTVV.